Listed below are T cell receptor beta chains from one sample, sequenced in a study of T cells in localized non-small cell lung cancer. Repertoires were generated with immunoSEQ multiplex PCR, while TCRdb's copy carries only in-frame clones and drops some. This sample has just under 35,000 clones; 80% to 95% occur once, and the top ten carry approximately 10%. The sample here was peripheral blood mononuclear cells, taken before any cancer treatment. Source of these receptors: a female donor of 60 years or more with stage II lung adenocarcinoma. Each CDR3 is given without its conserved first and last residue. Only some rows state a clone size, as once, few, many or a class for expanded clones.

- | TRBV4-3 | ASSQDGGSGNTIY
- | TRBV10-3 | AISEPLGRGPSTDTQY
- | TRBV6-6 | ASSISRQGAEAF
- | TRBV2 | ASIRDGNTEAF
- | TRBV15 | ATSGKLTGRNTEAF
- | TRBV28 | ASSSILEDRSGGEKLF
- | TRBV18 | ASSPESRAYEQY
- | TRBV21-1 | ASSEKGRDRAEKLF
- | TRBV29-1 | SVDGQTKSYT
few | TRBV5-1 | ASRPSLGDGYT
- | TRBV4-3 | ASSQDLGSYAEAF
- | TRBV10-3 | AISTASGNTIY
- | TRBV6-5 | AGPRGYEQY
- | TRBV5-1 | ASRPTGFYEQY
- | TRBV4-1 | ASSQDRRGLADYNEQF
- | TRBV11-2 | ASSLGGGANYGYT
- | TRBV5-1 | ASSLAFKKFGVNTEAF
- | TRBV19 | ASSSSGSSYNEQF
- | TRBV6-6 | ASSYSTGGNEQF
- | TRBV2 | AIGTGISGANVLT
few | TRBV19 | ASSGDRGNQPQH
- | TRBV4-3 | ASSQDSGANYNSPLH
- | TRBV30 | AWSRGGRSRTTDTQY
- | TRBV27 | ASSLSRNTEAF
- | TRBV2 | ASRVSGVLETQY
- | TRBV25-1 | ASRPDGPYSPLH
- | TRBV6-6 | ASSAGFTEAF
- | TRBV9 | ASSALGGQVDGYT